This TCR beta chain appears in the sequencing data of a study of cytomegalovirus exposure and HLA in healthy donors. In the PCR, 60 Vbeta and 13 Jbeta primers were used. Repertoires were generated with immunoSEQ multiplex PCR, while TCRdb's copy carries only in-frame clones and drops some. The profile shows approximately 150,000 clones, roughly 80% of them singletons. This CDR3 region has 14 residues. Unmatched junction bases numbered 6, after V lost 5 bases and J lost 7 bases. Germline values: CDR1 SNHLY, CDR2 FYNNEI. Concerning this clone: Its antigen is undetermined.

Whole-study findings and limits: CMV antigen specificity was confirmed in vitro for a few CMV-associated chains. The study listed roughly 160 cytomegalovirus-associated TCR beta chains.

The TCR originated in a male donor in good health and CMV-seronegative. The sequenced sample was PBMCs. This chain connects TRBV2 to TRBJ1-5; 9 nucleotides match TRBD1. CDR3: CASSKQGARQPQHF. The DNA of the CDR3 is TGTGCCAGCAGTAAACAGGGGGCGAGGCAGCCCCAGCATTTT.